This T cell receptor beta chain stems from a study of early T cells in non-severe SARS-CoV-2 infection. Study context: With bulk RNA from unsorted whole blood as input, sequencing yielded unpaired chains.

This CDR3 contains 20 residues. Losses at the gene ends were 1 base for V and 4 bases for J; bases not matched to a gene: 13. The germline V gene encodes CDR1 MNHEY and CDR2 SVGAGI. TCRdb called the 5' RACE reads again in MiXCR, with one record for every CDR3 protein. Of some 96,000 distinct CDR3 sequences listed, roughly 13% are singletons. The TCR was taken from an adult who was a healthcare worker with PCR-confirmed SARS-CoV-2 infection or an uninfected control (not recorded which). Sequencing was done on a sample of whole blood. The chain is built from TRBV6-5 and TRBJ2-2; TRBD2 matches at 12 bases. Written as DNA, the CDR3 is TGTGCCAGCAGTTACTTCAGGGGACTAGCGGGTCCCATGATCACCGGGGAGCTGTTTTTT. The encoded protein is CASSYFRGLAGPMITGELFF.